The clone carrying this TCR beta chain has at least ten counts. Antigen unknown. These data come from a study of breast tumors, draining lymph nodes, adjacent tissues. Overall study results and limits: Data only fit, rather than demonstrated, lymph node origin of most tumor T cells. Luminal-like breast cancer showed significantly higher tumor–nontumor repertoire similarity than basal-like. Findings are consistent with lymph node origin and intratumoral expansion of most tumor T cells. Tumor TCR diversity was below lymph nodes but above nontumor tissue.

TCRdb analysed the multiplex PCR reads with MiXCR anew, one entry per CDR3 protein. The sample lists about 66,000 distinct CDR3 sequences, approximately 45% occurring once. The TCR was taken from a female donor with breast cancer. Some clones in this sample may be carry-over from other donors' samples. The sample was breast tumor tissue.

The CDR3 region has the DNA TGTGCCAGTAGTACGTTATGGGGGAGGGGGACCCAGTACTTC. This gives the protein CASSTLWGRGTQYF. This chain uses TRBV19 with TRBJ2-5, with 7 nucleotides matching TRBD2. The V gene end was trimmed by 4 bases and the J gene end by 7 bases; junction bases not matched to a gene: 9. The CDR3 extends over 14 amino acids. CDR1 LNHDA and CDR2 SQIVND come from the germline V gene (reference sequence). The full variable domain, rest sourced from reference TRBV19 and TRBJ2-5, is DGGITQSPKYLFRKEGQNVTLSCEQNLNHDAMYWYRQDPGQGLRLIYYSQIVNDFQKGDIAEGYSVSREKKESFPLTVTSAQKNPTAFYLCASSTLWGRGTQYFGPGTRLLVL.